The rows below give T cell receptor beta chains drawn from one sample of a study of Graves' ophthalmopathy and Graves' hyperthyroidism. Each CDR3 protein is one row after TCRdb ran MiXCR on the multiplex PCR reads. Altogether 450,000 to 600,000 distinct CDR3 sequences are present, roughly 39% being singletons, with the ten largest covering roughly 4.5%. The sample comprised peripheral blood or thyroid tissue (not recorded which). These receptors came from an adult man with Graves' hyperthyroidism. CDR3s include the opening cysteine and the closing phenylalanine or tryptophan.

TRBV5-1 CASSLKTGGLNEQFF
TRBV12-5 CASGLGPGAGETQYF
TRBV7-9 CASSSPDRGLEKLFF
TRBV9 CASSLAGRPQETQYF
TRBV2 CASSDRRVDEKLFF
TRBV7-9 CASSLLGAGVARTYGYTF
TRBV10-3 CAIGGQATYEQYF
TRBV10-3 CAISDSPGELFF
TRBV4-2 CASSQGLLRTFF
TRBV12-3/TRBV12-4 CASSPGTGNTEAFF
TRBV12-3/TRBV12-4 CASTLGSTGGVGLHF
TRBV6-1 CASSAGRDKNEKLFF
TRBV19 CASSIGGRGNEQFF
TRBV5-1 CASSSRDREEAGELFF
TRBV7-6 CASRNVLTQNTEAFF
TRBV7-8 CASSSSRLAGGPDTQYF
TRBV7-8 CASSPPATGELFF
TRBV14 CASSQEEGAHTEAFF
TRBV28 CASTPRGRNYGYTF
TRBV2 CASSKDRGRNEKLFF
TRBV7-2 CASSLAYGEQYF
TRBV5-8 CASSARTDGSYEQYF
TRBV29-1 CSREGRTNSPLHF
TRBV25-1 CASSDTGTGDGYTF
TRBV5-1 CASSLAGYSNQPQHF
TRBV5-6 CASSLQGSRYEQYF
TRBV4-2 CASSQEGLAGREQYF